A selection of T cell receptor beta chains follows, all from one sample in a study of T-cell memory formation after mild COVID-19. MiXCR, applied by TCRdb to the 5' RACE reads, yields one record per CDR3 protein. The repertoire includes some 320,000 distinct CDR3 sequences, 14% of them detected once, and roughly 21% sits in the top ten. The sequenced sample was PBMCs or a T cell subset sorted from them (not recorded which). Receptor source: a man aged 18 to 35 who had mild COVID-19 (a few samples of this study predate the infection). Cell type and time point are not known. Each CDR3 is given with its conserved first and last residue. Each record gives: D gene, clone size, J gene, V gene, CDR3 protein, CDR3 DNA. A D gene is named only where the DNA matches it firmly. Clone sizes are given selectively: once, few, many, or a class where the clone is expanded.

- | - | TRBJ1-6 | TRBV7-2 | CASSPLVRWGSRNSPLHF | TGTGCCAGCAGCCCCCTTGTGCGTTGGGGTAGCCGTAATTCACCCCTCCACTTT
- | few | TRBJ1-2 | TRBV24-1 | CATSEGDSRAYGYTF | TGTGCCACCAGTGAAGGGGACTCCAGGGCCTATGGCTACACCTTC
TRBD1 | - | TRBJ2-5 | TRBV12-3/TRBV12-4 | CASRHRGHQETQYF | TGTGCCAGCCGCCACAGGGGCCACCAAGAGACCCAGTACTTC
- | - | TRBJ1-1 | TRBV3-2 | CASSQDTGKNTEAFF | TGTGCCAGCAGCCAAGATACGGGGAAGAACACTGAAGCTTTCTTT
TRBD1 | - | TRBJ1-5 | TRBV5-1 | CASSLMAGGGQPQHF | TGCGCCAGCAGCTTGATGGCAGGGGGAGGTCAGCCCCAGCATTTT
TRBD1 | - | TRBJ1-2 | TRBV6-2/TRBV6-3 | CAVRGGGQGYGYTF | TGTGCCGTACGAGGGGGCGGACAGGGGTATGGCTACACCTTC
- | few | TRBJ2-2 | TRBV5-1 | CASSLAGSNTGELFF | TGCGCCAGCAGCTTGGCCGGCAGTAACACCGGGGAGCTGTTTTTT
- | many | TRBJ2-7 | TRBV5-4 | CASSLERADYEQYF | TGTGCCAGCAGCCTAGAGCGGGCCGATTACGAGCAGTACTTC
TRBD2 | many | TRBJ2-1 | TRBV5-1 | CASSRRGGGDEQFF | TGCGCCAGCAGCCGTCGGGGGGGTGGCGATGAGCAGTTCTTC
- | few | TRBJ1-2 | TRBV5-1 | CASRPPEANYGYTF | TGCGCCAGCAGACCGCCGGAAGCTAACTATGGCTACACCTTC
- | few | TRBJ2-3 | TRBV29-1 | CSVEGGAGSTDTQYF | TGCAGCGTTGAAGGCGGGGCGGGGAGCACAGATACGCAGTATTTT
TRBD2 | few | TRBJ2-1 | TRBV7-9 | CASSLTGLAREQFF | TGTGCCAGCAGCTTAACGGGACTAGCTCGTGAGCAGTTCTTC
- | few | TRBJ1-1 | TRBV7-6 | CASSQDRFHTEAFF | TGTGCCAGCAGCCAAGACAGGTTCCATACTGAAGCTTTCTTT
TRBD2 | many | TRBJ2-3 | TRBV11-2 | CASSSLAGGDTQYF | TGTGCCAGCAGCTCACTAGCGGGGGGTGATACGCAGTATTTT
- | - | TRBJ1-1 | TRBV7-2 | CASSFVPNTEAFF | TGTGCCAGCAGCTTCGTTCCGAACACTGAAGCTTTCTTT
- | - | TRBJ2-7 | TRBV21-1 | CASSKVRGLSSYEQYF | TGTGCCAGCAGCAAAGTTAGGGGACTTTCCTCCTACGAGCAGTACTTC
TRBD1 | - | TRBJ1-1 | TRBV14 | CASSHGTGGWNTEAFF | TGTGCCAGCAGCCACGGGACAGGGGGGTGGAACACTGAAGCTTTCTTT
- | - | TRBJ1-4 | TRBV7-9 | CASSSTGVSNEKLFF | TGTGCCAGCAGCTCGACGGGGGTATCAAATGAAAAACTGTTTTTT
TRBD2 | few | TRBJ2-1 | TRBV5-6 | CASSSTLAGGSNEQFF | TGTGCCAGCAGCTCAACTCTAGCGGGGGGTAGCAATGAGCAGTTCTTC
TRBD2 | many | TRBJ2-7 | TRBV5-1 | CASSLRVAGDSYEQYF | TGCGCCAGCAGCTTGAGGGTAGCGGGGGACTCCTACGAGCAGTACTTC
- | few | TRBJ2-3 | TRBV15 | CATSTGGARDTQYF | TGTGCCACCAGCACTGGAGGGGCGCGTGATACGCAGTATTTT
- | - | TRBJ1-2 | TRBV27 | CASSLEGSGSIYGYTF | TGTGCCAGCAGTTTGGAAGGGAGTGGATCGATCTATGGCTACACCTTC
TRBD1 | few | TRBJ2-2 | TRBV6-5 | CASSYGDRNTGELFF | TGTGCCAGCAGTTACGGGGACAGGAACACCGGGGAGCTGTTTTTT
- | - | TRBJ2-7 | TRBV20-1 | CSARRGQSYEQYF | TGCAGTGCTAGGCGGGGGCAATCCTACGAGCAGTACTTC
- | few | TRBJ2-1 | TRBV6-5 | CASSFQGGGNEQFF | TGTGCCAGCAGTTTTCAAGGGGGAGGCAATGAGCAGTTCTTC
- | few | TRBJ1-5 | TRBV6-5 | CASSYRVYQPQHF | TGTGCCAGCAGTTACAGGGTCTATCAGCCCCAGCATTTT
- | - | TRBJ1-1 | TRBV7-2 | CASSPGTGREAFF | TGTGCCAGCAGCCCCGGGACCGGGAGAGAAGCTTTCTTT
- | - | TRBJ1-1 | TRBV3-1 | CASSQDWAAGTEAFF | TGTGCCAGCAGCCAAGATTGGGCGGCCGGCACTGAAGCTTTCTTT
- | - | TRBJ1-2 | TRBV5-1 | CASSSRPDGVNGYTF | TGCGCCAGCAGCTCCAGACCCGATGGGGTAAATGGCTACACCTTC
- | - | TRBJ2-1 | TRBV5-6 | CASSSEIAPTYNEQFF | TGTGCCAGCAGCTCTGAGATTGCGCCCACCTACAATGAGCAGTTCTTC
TRBD2 | - | TRBJ2-3 | TRBV7-2 | CASSPGTSGYTDTQYF | TGTGCCAGCAGCCCAGGGACTAGCGGTTACACAGATACGCAGTATTTT
- | - | TRBJ2-1 | TRBV4-2 | CASSQAGLRNEQFF | TGTGCCAGCAGCCAAGCAGGGCTTAGGAATGAGCAGTTCTTC
TRBD1 | - | TRBJ1-2 | TRBV4-3 | CASSRGIPGQGAHGYTF | TGCGCCAGCAGCCGAGGAATACCGGGACAGGGGGCTCATGGCTACACCTTC
TRBD2 | - | TRBJ2-3 | TRBV6-5 | CASTPQRGGRTDTQYF | TGTGCCAGCACCCCCCAGCGGGGGGGCCGGACAGATACGCAGTATTTT
- | few | TRBJ2-1 | TRBV7-6 | CASSRAGEQFF | TGTGCCAGCAGCCGCGCCGGTGAGCAGTTCTTC
TRBD2 | few | TRBJ2-1 | TRBV20-1 | CSPAGGTYNEQFF | TGCAGCCCCGCGGGGGGGACCTACAATGAGCAGTTCTTC
TRBD2 | many | TRBJ2-1 | TRBV28 | CAGLAGGRSYNEQFF | TGTGCCGGACTAGCGGGGGGGAGATCCTACAATGAGCAGTTCTTC
- | - | TRBJ2-7 | TRBV6-6 | CASSPGDAYEQYF | TGTGCCAGCAGCCCCGGGGATGCCTACGAGCAGTACTTC
- | - | TRBJ1-1 | TRBV14 | CASSHGTLGPEAFF | TGTGCCAGCAGCCACGGGACATTAGGGCCTGAAGCTTTCTTT
TRBD2 | - | TRBJ2-1 | TRBV11-2 | CASSFPRRGGAYNEQFF | TGTGCCAGCAGCTTCCCCCGACGGGGGGGGGCCTACAATGAGCAGTTCTTC
TRBD1 | - | TRBJ2-1 | TRBV5-1 | CASSSGTGVDRQFF | TGCGCCAGCAGCTCGGGGACAGGGGTTGATAGGCAGTTCTTC
- | - | TRBJ2-3 | TRBV10-3 | CAARGGATDTQYF | TGTGCCGCCCGTGGGGGGGCCACAGATACGCAGTATTTT
- | few | TRBJ2-7 | TRBV20-1 | CSARVGLWEQYF | TGCAGTGCTAGAGTAGGGTTGTGGGAGCAGTACTTC
- | few | TRBJ1-1 | TRBV4-2 | CASSHGMGAGMGTEAFF | TGTGCCAGCAGCCACGGAATGGGGGCGGGGATGGGCACTGAAGCTTTCTTT
TRBD1 | few | TRBJ1-1 | TRBV18 | CASSRRGAAFF | TGTGCCAGCTCCCGCAGGGGGGCGGCTTTCTTT
- | few | TRBJ2-1 | TRBV29-1 | CSVLPGEQFF | TGCAGCGTTCTCCCCGGTGAGCAGTTCTTC
- | few | TRBJ1-2 | TRBV20-1 | CSARGGRVDGYTF | TGCAGTGCTAGAGGTGGGCGAGTAGACGGCTACACCTTC
- | many | TRBJ1-2 | TRBV5-5 | CASSPRGALDYGYTF | TGTGCCAGCAGCCCCCGGGGTGCCCTGGACTATGGCTACACCTTC
TRBD2 | few | TRBJ2-2 | TRBV6-2/TRBV6-3 | CASSHPGGSSGELFF | TGTGCCAGCAGTCACCCGGGGGGGTCGAGCGGGGAGCTGTTTTTT
TRBD2 | - | TRBJ2-3 | TRBV4-2 | CASSPVPGLAGGPTDTQYF | TGTGCCAGCAGCCCCGTCCCGGGACTAGCGGGGGGACCCACAGATACGCAGTATTTT